Listed below are T cell receptor beta chains from one sample, sequenced in a study of T cells after yellow fever vaccination. TCRdb recomputed calls from the 5' RACE reads with MiXCR, one row per CDR3 protein. Of some 400,000 distinct CDR3 sequences listed, 6.2% are singletons. The sample consisted of PBMCs, taken 5 days after the yellow fever booster vaccination. Receptors were obtained from a man aged 25 to 40 who received the YFV17D yellow fever vaccine. The conserved cysteine and the conserved F or W are not part of the CDR3 here. The listing skips clone size in some rows; elsewhere it reads once, few, many or a size class.

size	V	J	CDR3
many	TRBV10-1	TRBJ2-3	ASSELKALADTQY
many	TRBV28	TRBJ2-1	ASSLPDSPEQF
many	TRBV10-3	TRBJ2-5	AIRSGSGDETQY
few	TRBV6-2/TRBV6-3	TRBJ2-7	ASSSSRDKTYYEQY
few	TRBV6-1	TRBJ2-7	ASSPRGSGSYEQY
.	TRBV5-1	TRBJ2-7	ASSSAGGAGFWVYEQY
few	TRBV6-2/TRBV6-3	TRBJ2-1	ASSYPQLNEQF
few	TRBV6-5	TRBJ1-2	ASSFRDRANYGYT
.	TRBV5-4	TRBJ2-7	ASSLILAGTQPYEQY
many	TRBV20-1	TRBJ1-2	SARLQIPNYGYT
many	TRBV25-1	TRBJ2-2	ASSALAGVGGELF
few	TRBV20-1	TRBJ2-2	SARDTGGNTGELF
.	TRBV5-4	TRBJ1-2	ASSPPGTGDVGYT
few	TRBV30	TRBJ2-3	AWSSGGLADTQY
.	TRBV5-1	TRBJ2-6	ASSKGSGANVLT
few	TRBV11-2	TRBJ2-7	ASSFYSYEQY
few	TRBV29-1	TRBJ2-3	SVLSGPDTQY
.	TRBV28	TRBJ2-1	ASRSSVKEQF
many	TRBV6-2/TRBV6-3	TRBJ2-1	ASSYRLAGGFLQYEQF
.	TRBV19	TRBJ1-2	ASSILRQGGNYGYT
many	TRBV18	TRBJ2-5	ASSSQTGREETQY
.	TRBV4-3	TRBJ1-1	ASSQVTSTEAF
many	TRBV5-1	TRBJ2-1	ASSLAPTSSYNEQF
.	TRBV3-1	TRBJ2-2	ASQRTSGPSNTGELF
few	TRBV12-3/TRBV12-4	TRBJ2-7	AGRGTGTYEQY
many	TRBV5-1	TRBJ1-1	ASSLDDSGMNTEAF
few	TRBV7-2	TRBJ1-1	ASSTRRTGLNTEAF
many	TRBV12-3/TRBV12-4	TRBJ1-5	ASSSLGDNQPQH
.	TRBV6-5	TRBJ2-3	ASSLQSLVTDTQY
many	TRBV5-6	TRBJ2-1	ASSLPIGLAGVDEQF
.	TRBV28	TRBJ2-7	ASYEGLSYEQY
many	TRBV20-1	TRBJ1-1	SATYGRTEAF
few	TRBV2	TRBJ2-7	ASSEYRGSGEQY
few	TRBV3-1	TRBJ1-3	ASSRGGWLSGNTIY
.	TRBV7-7	TRBJ2-1	ASSPGGALYNEQF
few	TRBV20-1	TRBJ2-3	SARAPGLAADTQY
few	TRBV27	TRBJ1-1	ASIEGVEAF